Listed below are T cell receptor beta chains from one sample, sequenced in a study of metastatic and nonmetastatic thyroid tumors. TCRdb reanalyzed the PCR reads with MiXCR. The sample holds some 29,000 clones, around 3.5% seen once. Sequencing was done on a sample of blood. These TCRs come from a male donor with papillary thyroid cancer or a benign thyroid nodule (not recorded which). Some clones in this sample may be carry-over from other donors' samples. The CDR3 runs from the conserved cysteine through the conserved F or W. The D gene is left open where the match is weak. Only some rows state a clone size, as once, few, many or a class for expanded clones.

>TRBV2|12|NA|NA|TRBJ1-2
TGTGCCAGCAGCCCTTCGACAGATGGCTACACCTTC
CASSPSTDGYTF
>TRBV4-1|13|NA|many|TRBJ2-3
TGCGCCAGCAGCCAAGTGGGGGCAGATACGCAGTATTTT
CASSQVGADTQYF
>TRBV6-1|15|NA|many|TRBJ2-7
TGTGCCAGCAGCCTTTTCCAGGGATCCCCCTACGAGCAGTACTTC
CASSLFQGSPYEQYF
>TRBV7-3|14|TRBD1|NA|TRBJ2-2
TGTGCCAGCAGCCGACAGGGAAGCACCGGGGAGCTGTTTTTT
CASSRQGSTGELFF
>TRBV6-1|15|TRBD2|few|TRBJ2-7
TGTGCCAGCAGAGGAGACGGGACTAGGGTCTACGAGCAGTACTTC
CASRGDGTRVYEQYF
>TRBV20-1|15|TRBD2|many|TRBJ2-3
TGCAGTGTTCCACTAGCGGGAGGGACCACAGATACGCAGTATTTT
CSVPLAGGTTDTQYF
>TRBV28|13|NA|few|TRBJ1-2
TGTGCCAGCACCTTACACGCGGACTATGGCTACACCTTC
CASTLHADYGYTF
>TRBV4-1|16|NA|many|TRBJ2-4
TGCGCCAGCAGCCAAGACCCGGTAGGGGGAGGGGACATTCAGTACTTC
CASSQDPVGGGDIQYF
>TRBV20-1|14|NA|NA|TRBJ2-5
TGCAGTGCTAGAGTGGGAGAGTCGGAAGAGACCCAGTACTTC
CSARVGESEETQYF
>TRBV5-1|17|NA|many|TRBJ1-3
TGCGCCAGCAGCCAAACAGCTCGAATTAACTTCGGAAACACCATATATTTT
CASSQTARINFGNTIYF
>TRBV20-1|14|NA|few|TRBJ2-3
TGCAGTGCTAGTTCGGGGGACGGCACAGATACGCAGTATTTT
CSASSGDGTDTQYF
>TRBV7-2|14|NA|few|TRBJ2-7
TGTGCCAGCAGCATCCGAGAGACCCTCTACGAGCAGTACTTC
CASSIRETLYEQYF
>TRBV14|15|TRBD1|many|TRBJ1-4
TGTGCCAGCAGCCTGTACAGGGGGCCGACTGAAAAACTGTTTTTT
CASSLYRGPTEKLFF
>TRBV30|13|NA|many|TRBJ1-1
TGTGCCTGGAGGGCGGGGAGGAGCACTGAAGCTTTCTTT
CAWRAGRSTEAFF
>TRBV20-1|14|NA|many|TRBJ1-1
TGCAGTGCTAGACCCTCCTTCTTGAACACTGAAGCTTTCTTT
CSARPSFLNTEAFF
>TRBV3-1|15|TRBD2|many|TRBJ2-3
TGTGCCAGCAGATTTAGCGGGAGGTCCACAGATACGCAGTATTTT
CASRFSGRSTDTQYF
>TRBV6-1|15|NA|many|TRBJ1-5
TGTGCCAGCAGGGCCCGTATCTATAGCAATCAGCCCCAGCATTTT
CASRARIYSNQPQHF
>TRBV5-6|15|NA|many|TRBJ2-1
TGTGCCACCCTGTTCACCGGGGAGCCCTACAATGAGCAGTTCTTC
CATLFTGEPYNEQFF
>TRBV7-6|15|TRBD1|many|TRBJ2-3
TGTGCCAGCAGCCCCCGGAGACAGGGGTCAGATACGCAGTATTTT
CASSPRRQGSDTQYF
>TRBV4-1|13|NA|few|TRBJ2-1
TGCGCCAGCAGCCAAGTGCTGTGGTATGAGCAGTTCTTC
CASSQVLWYEQFF
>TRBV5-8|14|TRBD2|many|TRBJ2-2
TGTGCCAGCAGCTTGCGGGAGGACCCCGGGGAGCTGTTTTTT
CASSLREDPGELFF
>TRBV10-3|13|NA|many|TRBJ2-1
TGTGCCATCAGTGAGTTAAAAAGCGGTGAGCAGTTCTTC
CAISELKSGEQFF
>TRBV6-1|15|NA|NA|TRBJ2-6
TGTGCCAGCAGTGATGGCGACGCTGGGGCCAACGTCCTGACTTTC
CASSDGDAGANVLTF
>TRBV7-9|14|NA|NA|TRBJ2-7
TGTGCAAGAAGCCCCCAATGGACAGGAGCGGGGCAGTACTTC
CARSPQWTGAGQYF
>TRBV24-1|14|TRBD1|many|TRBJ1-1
TGTGCCACCAGTGGAGGGGGCATGGGCACTGAAGCTTTCTTT
CATSGGGMGTEAFF
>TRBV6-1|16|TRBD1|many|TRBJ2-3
TGTGCCAGCAGTGATTGGACAGGGGGAAGCACAGATACGCAGTATTTT
CASSDWTGGSTDTQYF
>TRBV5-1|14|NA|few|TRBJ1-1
TGCGCCAGCAGCTTGACAGGGATGAACACTGAAGCTTTCTTT
CASSLTGMNTEAFF
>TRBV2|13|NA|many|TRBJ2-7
TGTGCCAGCACCGGACGTAGCTCCTACGAGCAGTACTTC
CASTGRSSYEQYF
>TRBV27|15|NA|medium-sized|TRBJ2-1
TGTGCCAGCAGTGAGGGGGAGTTCACCTACAATGAGCAGTTCTTC
CASSEGEFTYNEQFF
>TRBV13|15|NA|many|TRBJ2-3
TGTGCCAGCAGCTTAGGAGTTAGCGGCACAGATACGCAGTATTTT
CASSLGVSGTDTQYF
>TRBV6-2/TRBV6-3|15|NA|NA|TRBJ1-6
TGTGCCAGCAGTTTTCAGGGGTTTGGCAATTCACCCCTCCACTTT
CASSFQGFGNSPLHF
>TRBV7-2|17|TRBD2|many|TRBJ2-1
TGTGCCAGCAGCTCCAGGGGGACTAGCGGGAGGGCCTACGAGCAGTTCTTC
CASSSRGTSGRAYEQFF
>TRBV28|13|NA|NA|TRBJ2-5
TGTGCCACCAGCAGGGAGGGGGGAGAGACCCAGTACTTC
CATSREGGETQYF
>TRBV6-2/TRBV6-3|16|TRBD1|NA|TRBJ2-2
TGTGCCAGCAGTGTGACCTCCGGGACAGGGGTGGGGGAGCTGTTTTTT
CASSVTSGTGVGELFF
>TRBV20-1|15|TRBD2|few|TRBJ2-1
TGCAGTGCTGGAGATTCTCGGGCTAGCGGTAATGAGCAGTTCTTC
CSAGDSRASGNEQFF
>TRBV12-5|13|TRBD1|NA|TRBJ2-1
TGTGCTAGTGGCTCGACAGGGAACGATGAGCAGTTCTTC
CASGSTGNDEQFF
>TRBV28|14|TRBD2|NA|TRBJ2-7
TGTGCCAGCAGTTTACTAGCGGGAGTTGGCGAGCAGTACTTC
CASSLLAGVGEQYF
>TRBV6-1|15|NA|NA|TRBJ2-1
TGTGCCAGCAGTGATGCGCACCGCCGGGGGAATGAGCAGTTCTTC
CASSDAHRRGNEQFF
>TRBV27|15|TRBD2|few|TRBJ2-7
TGTGCCAGCGGACCACTAGCGGGGGGATCTTCCGAGCAGTACTTC
CASGPLAGGSSEQYF
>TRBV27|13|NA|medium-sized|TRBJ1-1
TGTGCCAGCAGCCTGACAGTGAACACTGAAGCTTTCTTT
CASSLTVNTEAFF
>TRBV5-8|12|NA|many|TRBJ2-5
TGTGCCACCGGGGGGCTTCGGGAGACCCAGTACTTC
CATGGLRETQYF
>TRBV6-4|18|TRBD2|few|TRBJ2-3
TGTGCCAGCAGTGTTGGGACTAGCACCAAGAATAGGGCAGATACGCAGTATTTT
CASSVGTSTKNRADTQYF
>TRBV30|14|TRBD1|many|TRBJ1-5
TGTGCCTGGAGTGGATCAGGGGGCGAACAGCCCCAGCATTTT
CAWSGSGGEQPQHF
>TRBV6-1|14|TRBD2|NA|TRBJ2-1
TGTGCCAGCAGTCTAGCGGGTGGTAGCAATGAGCAGTTCTTC
CASSLAGGSNEQFF
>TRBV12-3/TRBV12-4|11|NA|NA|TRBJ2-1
TGTGCCAGCAGTCCAGGGTATGAGCAGTTCTTC
CASSPGYEQFF
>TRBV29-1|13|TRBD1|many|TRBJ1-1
TGCAGCGTTGAAGGACAGGGGGTCACTGAAGCTTTCTTT
CSVEGQGVTEAFF
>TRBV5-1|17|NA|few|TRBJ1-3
TGCGCCAGCAGCTTGGTTGGAGGGGGGAGCTCTGGAAACACCATATATTTT
CASSLVGGGSSGNTIYF
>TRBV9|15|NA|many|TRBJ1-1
TGTGCCAGCAGCGTAGTGGGGCACGGGGGCACTGAAGCTTTCTTT
CASSVVGHGGTEAFF
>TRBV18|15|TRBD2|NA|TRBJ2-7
TGTGCCAGCTCACCACCGTCCCCGGGGGAGGGAGAGCAGTACTTC
CASSPPSPGEGEQYF
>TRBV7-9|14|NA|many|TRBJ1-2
TGTGCCAGCAGCTTAGTTATATCGAACTATGGCTACACCTTC
CASSLVISNYGYTF
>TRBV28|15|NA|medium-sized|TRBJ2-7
TGTGCCAGCAGTTTAGTGTACAGGGCAACCTACGAGCAGTACTTC
CASSLVYRATYEQYF
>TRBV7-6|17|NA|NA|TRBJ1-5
TGTGCCAGCAGCCTACGACAATATGGGGCTAGCAATCAGCCCCAGCATTTT
CASSLRQYGASNQPQHF
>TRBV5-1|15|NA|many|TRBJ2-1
TGCGCCAGCAGCTTGGCACCTGGGGAACACAATGAGCAGTTCTTC
CASSLAPGEHNEQFF
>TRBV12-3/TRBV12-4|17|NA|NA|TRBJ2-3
TGTGCCAGCAGTTCGCCGGGACAGCGGGCAAGCACATATACGCAGTATTTT
CASSSPGQRASTYTQYF
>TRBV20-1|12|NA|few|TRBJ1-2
TGCAGTGCCCGTCACAGGGCCTATGGCTACACCTTC
CSARHRAYGYTF
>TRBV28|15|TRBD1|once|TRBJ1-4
TGTGCCAGCAGCTTACAGACAGGGGAGGTAGAAGAACTGTTTTTT
CASSLQTGEVEELFF
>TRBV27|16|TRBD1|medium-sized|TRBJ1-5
TGTGCCAGCAGTTTATTCCCAGGGGGCGGCAATCAGCCCCAGCATTTT
CASSLFPGGGNQPQHF